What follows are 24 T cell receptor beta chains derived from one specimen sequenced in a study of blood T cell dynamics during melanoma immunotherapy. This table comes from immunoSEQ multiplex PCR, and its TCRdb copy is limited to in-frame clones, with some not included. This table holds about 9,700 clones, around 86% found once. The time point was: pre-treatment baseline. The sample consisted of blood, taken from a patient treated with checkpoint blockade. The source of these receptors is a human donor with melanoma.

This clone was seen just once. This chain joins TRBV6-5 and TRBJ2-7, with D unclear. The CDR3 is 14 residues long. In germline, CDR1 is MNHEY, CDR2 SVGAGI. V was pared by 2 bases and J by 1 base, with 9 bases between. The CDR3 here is CASSYDDISYEQYF. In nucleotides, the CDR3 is TGTGCCAGCAGTTACGATGACATTTCCTACGAGCAGTACTTC.

The CDR3 nucleotides are TGTGCCAGCAGTAGGGGTCTAGGGCCTGAAGCTTTCTTT. Amino acids: CASSRGLGPEAFF. The rearrangement links TRBV2 to TRBJ1-1; D possibly corresponds to TRBD1 (5 bases). This CDR3 contains 13 residues. Germline CDR1 SNHLY, CDR2 FYNNEI. Trimming took 5 bases from V and 6 from J, leaving 13 bases between them.

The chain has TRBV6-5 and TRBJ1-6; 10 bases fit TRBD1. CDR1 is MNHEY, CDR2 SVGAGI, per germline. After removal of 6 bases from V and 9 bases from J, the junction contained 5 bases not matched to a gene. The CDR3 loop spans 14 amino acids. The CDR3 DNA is TGTGCCAGCAGGAGGACAGGGGGGAGTTCACCCCTCCACTTT. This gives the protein CASRRTGGSSPLHF.

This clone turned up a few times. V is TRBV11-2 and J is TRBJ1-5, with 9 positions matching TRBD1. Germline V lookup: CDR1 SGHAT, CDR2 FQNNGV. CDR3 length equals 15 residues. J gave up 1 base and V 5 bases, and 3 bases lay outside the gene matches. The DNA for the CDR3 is TGTGCCAGCAGCCAGGGGACAGGGAGCAATCAGCCCCAGCATTTT. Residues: CASSQGTGSNQPQHF.

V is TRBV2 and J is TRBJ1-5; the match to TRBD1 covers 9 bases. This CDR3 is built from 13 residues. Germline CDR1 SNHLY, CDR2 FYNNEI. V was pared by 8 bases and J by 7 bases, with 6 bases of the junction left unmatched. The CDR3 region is CASAMTGGQPQHF. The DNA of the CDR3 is TGTGCCAGCGCAATGACAGGGGGGCAGCCCCAGCATTTT.

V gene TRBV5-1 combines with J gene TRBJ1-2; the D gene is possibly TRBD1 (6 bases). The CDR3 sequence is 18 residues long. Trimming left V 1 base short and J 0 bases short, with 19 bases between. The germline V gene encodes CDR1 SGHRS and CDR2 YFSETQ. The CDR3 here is CASSLSAAGDFSNYGYTF. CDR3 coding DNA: TGCGCCAGCAGCTTGTCCGCGGCAGGGGACTTTTCTAACTATGGCTACACCTTC.

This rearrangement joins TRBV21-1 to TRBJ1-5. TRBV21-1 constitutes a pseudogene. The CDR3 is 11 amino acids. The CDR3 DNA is TGTTCTATCCTATTTAATCAGCCCCAGCATTTT. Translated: CSILFNQPQHF.

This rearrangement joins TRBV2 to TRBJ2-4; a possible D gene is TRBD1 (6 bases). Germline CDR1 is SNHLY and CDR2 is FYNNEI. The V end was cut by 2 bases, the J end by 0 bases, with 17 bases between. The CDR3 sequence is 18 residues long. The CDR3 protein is CASSESAGTSIAKNIQYF. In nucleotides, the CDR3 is TGTGCCAGCAGTGAAAGCGCCGGGACATCCATAGCCAAAAACATTCAGTACTTC.

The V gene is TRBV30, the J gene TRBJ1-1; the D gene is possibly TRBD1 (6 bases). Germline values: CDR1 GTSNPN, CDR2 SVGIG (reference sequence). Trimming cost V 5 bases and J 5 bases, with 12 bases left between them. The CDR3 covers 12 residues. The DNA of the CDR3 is TGTGCCTGGGAAGGGGGGTGGACTGAAGCTTTCTTT. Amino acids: CAWEGGWTEAFF.

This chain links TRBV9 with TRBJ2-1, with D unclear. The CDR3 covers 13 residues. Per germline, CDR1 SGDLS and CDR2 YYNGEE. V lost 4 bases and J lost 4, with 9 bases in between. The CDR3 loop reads CASSPSTYNEQFF. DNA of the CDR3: TGTGCCAGCAGCCCTTCTACATACAATGAGCAGTTCTTC.

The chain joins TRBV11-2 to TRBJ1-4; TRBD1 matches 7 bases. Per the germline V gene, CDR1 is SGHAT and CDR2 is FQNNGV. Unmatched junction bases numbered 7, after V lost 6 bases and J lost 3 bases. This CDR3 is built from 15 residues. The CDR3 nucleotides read TGTGCCAGCAGGTCGGGGGGACAGTCTAATGAAAAACTGTTTTTT. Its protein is CASRSGGQSNEKLFF.

Here the CDR3 reads CASSVGLRPNEKLFF. Written as DNA, the CDR3 is TGTGCCAGCAGCGTAGGGTTGCGTCCTAATGAAAAACTGTTTTTT. V gene TRBV9 combines with J gene TRBJ1-4; no clear D. Germline V CDR1 and CDR2: SGDLS, YYNGEE. Deletions cut 0 bases from V and 3 bases from J, with 9 bases between. The length of the CDR3 is 15 residues. Drawing the rest from reference TRBV9 and TRBJ1-4, the complete variable domain is DSGVTQTPKHLITATGQRVTLRCSPRSGDLSVYWYQQSLDQGLQFLIQYYNGEERAKGNILERFSAQQFPDLHSELNLSSLELGDSALYFCASSVGLRPNEKLFFGSGTQLSVL.

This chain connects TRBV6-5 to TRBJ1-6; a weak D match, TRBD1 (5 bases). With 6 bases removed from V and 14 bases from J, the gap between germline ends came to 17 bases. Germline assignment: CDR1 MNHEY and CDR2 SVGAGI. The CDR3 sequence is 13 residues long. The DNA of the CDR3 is TGTGCCAGCAGCCGGGGGGAGGGCACAGCCCTCCACTTT. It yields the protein CASSRGEGTALHF.

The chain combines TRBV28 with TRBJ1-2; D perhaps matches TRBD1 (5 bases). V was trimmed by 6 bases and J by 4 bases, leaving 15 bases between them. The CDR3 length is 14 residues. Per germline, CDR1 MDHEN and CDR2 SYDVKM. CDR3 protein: CASSPDITAYGYTF. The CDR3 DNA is TGTGCCAGCAGCCCGGACATCACCGCCTATGGCTACACCTTC.

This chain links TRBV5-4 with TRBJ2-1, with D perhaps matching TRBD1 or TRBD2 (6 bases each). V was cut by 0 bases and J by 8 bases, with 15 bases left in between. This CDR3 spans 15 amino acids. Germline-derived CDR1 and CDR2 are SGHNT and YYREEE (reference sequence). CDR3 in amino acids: CASSLEGGLEDEQFF. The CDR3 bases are TGTGCCAGCAGCTTGGAGGGGGGTCTAGAGGATGAGCAGTTCTTC.

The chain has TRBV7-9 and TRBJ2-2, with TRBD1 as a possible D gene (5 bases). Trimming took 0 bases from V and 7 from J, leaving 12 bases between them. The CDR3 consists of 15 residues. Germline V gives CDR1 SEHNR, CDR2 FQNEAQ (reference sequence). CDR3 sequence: CASSLATGGRGELFF. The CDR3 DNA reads TGTGCCAGCAGCTTAGCAACAGGCGGCCGCGGGGAGCTGTTTTTT.

DNA for the CDR3: TGTGCCTCGTGGAACCTTCTCTCTGGAAACACCATATATTTT. Amino acids: CASWNLLSGNTIYF. V is TRBV28 and J is TRBJ1-3; D is ambiguous. V was clipped by 11 bases and J by 0 bases, with 14 bases between them. This CDR3 is built from 14 residues. Germline CDR1 is MDHEN and CDR2 is SYDVKM. Looking up the rest from reference TRBV28 and TRBJ1-3 gives the full variable domain: DVKVTQSSRYLVKRTGEKVFLECVQDMDHENMFWYRQDPGLGLRLIYFSYDVKMKEKGDIPEGYSVSREKKERFSLILESASTNQTSMYLCASWNLLSGNTIYFGEGSWLTVV.

The CDR3 here is CASTGQGAEQYF. The CDR3 nucleotides read TGTGCCAGCACAGGACAGGGGGCCGAGCAGTACTTC. The rearrangement joins TRBV2 to TRBJ2-7, with TRBD1 matching 11 bases. Losses at the gene ends were 7 bases for V and 6 bases for J; bases not matched to a gene: 2. There are 12 residues in the CDR3. The germline V gene encodes CDR1 SNHLY and CDR2 FYNNEI. The full variable domain, in which reference TRBV2 and TRBJ2-7 provide the parts outside the CDR3, is EPEVTQTPSHQVTQMGQEVILRCVPISNHLYFYWYRQILGQKVEFLVSFYNNEISEKSEIFDDQFSVERPDGSNFTLKIRSTKLEDSAMYFCASTGQGAEQYFGPGTRLTVT.

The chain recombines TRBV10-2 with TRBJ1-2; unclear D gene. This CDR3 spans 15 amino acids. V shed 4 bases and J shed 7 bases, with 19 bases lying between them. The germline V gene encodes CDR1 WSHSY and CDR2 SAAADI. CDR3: CASSAPSGPQSGYTF. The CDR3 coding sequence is TGCGCCAGCAGTGCCCCCAGCGGGCCCCAGAGTGGCTACACCTTC.

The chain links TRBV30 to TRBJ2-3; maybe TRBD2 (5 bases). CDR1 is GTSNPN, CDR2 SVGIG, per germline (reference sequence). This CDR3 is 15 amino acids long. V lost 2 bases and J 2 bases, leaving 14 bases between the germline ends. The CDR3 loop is CAWSPSGGYTDTQYF. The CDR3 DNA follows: TGTGCCTGGAGTCCCAGCGGTGGGTACACAGATACGCAGTATTTT.

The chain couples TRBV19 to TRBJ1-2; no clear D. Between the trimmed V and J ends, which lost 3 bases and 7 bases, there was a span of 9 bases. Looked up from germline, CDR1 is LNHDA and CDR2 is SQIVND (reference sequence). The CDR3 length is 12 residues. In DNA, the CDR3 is TGTGCCAGTAGTATCGCCTCGGGTGGCTACACCTTC. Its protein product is CASSIASGGYTF.

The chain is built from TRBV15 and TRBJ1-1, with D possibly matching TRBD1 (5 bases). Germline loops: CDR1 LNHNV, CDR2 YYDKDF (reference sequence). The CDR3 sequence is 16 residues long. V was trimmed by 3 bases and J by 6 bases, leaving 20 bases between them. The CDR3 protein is CATSRKGVHESAEAFF. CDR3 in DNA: TGTGCCACCAGCAGGAAAGGGGTACATGAGTCCGCTGAAGCTTTCTTT.

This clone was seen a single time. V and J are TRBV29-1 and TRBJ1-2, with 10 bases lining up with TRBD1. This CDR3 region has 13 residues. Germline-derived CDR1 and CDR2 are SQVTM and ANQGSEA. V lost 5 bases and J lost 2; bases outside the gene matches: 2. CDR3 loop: CSVPGQGNYGYTF. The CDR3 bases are TGCAGCGTTCCGGGACAGGGGAACTATGGCTACACCTTC. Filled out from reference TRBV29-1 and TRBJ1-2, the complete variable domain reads SAVISQKPSRDICQRGTSLTIQCQVDSQVTMMFWYRQQPGQSLTLIATANQGSEATYESGFVIDKFPISRPNLTFSTLTVSNMSPEDSSIYLCSVPGQGNYGYTFGSGTRLTVV.

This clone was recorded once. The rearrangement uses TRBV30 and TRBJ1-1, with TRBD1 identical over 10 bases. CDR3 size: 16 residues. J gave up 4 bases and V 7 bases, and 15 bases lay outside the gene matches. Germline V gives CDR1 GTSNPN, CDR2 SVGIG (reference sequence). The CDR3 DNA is TGTGCCTACTTCTATCGGGACAGGGGTTTGACCACTGAAGCTTTCTTT. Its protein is CAYFYRDRGLTTEAFF.